This entry features one T cell receptor (beta chain) sequence. This sample was included in a study of T cells in Graves' hyperthyroidism and ophthalmopathy. Newly diagnosed patients aged 18 to 65 had hyperthyroidism of under 2 months' duration. From around 11 ml of fresh peripheral blood, PBMCs were isolated. What was amplified from RNA transcripts were TCR beta CDR3 regions. TCR CDR3 underwent first-round RT-PCR with the HTBI primer set. MiXCR, run by TCRdb on the multiplex PCR reads, gives a single entry per CDR3 protein. The sample holds more than 300,000 distinct CDR3 sequences; about 15% are singletons and the top ten take 20% to 25%. This receptor was obtained from a woman aged 25 to 39 with Graves' hyperthyroidism. The material sequenced was blood.

CDR3 in DNA: TGTGCCAGCAGTTTAGAGGGAGGAGGAAATCAGCCCCAGCATTTT. As protein: CASSLEGGGNQPQHF. The V call is TRBV27, the J call TRBJ1-5; unclear D gene. Trimming took off 2 bases at V and 4 bases at J, with 12 bases between the two ends. In germline, CDR1 is MNHEY, CDR2 SMNVEV (reference sequence). There are 15 residues in the CDR3.